The 5 T cell receptor beta chains listed next were all sequenced from one sample in a study of blood T cell repertoires in COVID-19 (dated by TCRdb to the early 2020s). The library was built by means of the immunoSEQ multiplex PCR assay. TCRdb provides this immuneACCESS table in a form limited to in-frame rearrangements. Some clones are lacking; in checked studies, under half of them reflect an unresolved V gene, and why the rest are absent is not known. The sample records about 55,000 clones, 80% to 85% of which are singletons. About 6.2% of the sample is taken by the ten largest. The material sequenced was peripheral blood. Receptors originate from a human donor in a cohort sampled during active or convalescent COVID-19.

This chain links TRBV12-5 with TRBJ2-5; 12 bases are a match to TRBD2. CDR3 size: 16 residues. Germline loops: CDR1 LGHNT, CDR2 FRNRAP. V lost 2 bases, J lost 5 bases, and 6 bases stayed unmatched. In DNA form, the CDR3 reads TGTGCTAGTGGTTTGATACTAGCGGGGGGATTCGAGACCCAGTACTTC. Translation: CASGLILAGGFETQYF.

The chain joins TRBV11-2 to TRBJ1-1, with D perhaps TRBD1 (5 bases). Trimming stripped 4 bases from V and 1 base from J, with 13 bases between. This CDR3 region has 15 residues. Germline values: CDR1 SGHAT, CDR2 FQNNGV. CDR3: CASSWSTGRNTEAFF. The CDR3 coding sequence is TGTGCCAGCAGCTGGAGTACAGGACGGAACACTGAAGCTTTCTTT.

This clone was detected only once. This chain links TRBV7-6 with TRBJ1-3; D gene unclear. V was shortened by 0 bases and J by 3 bases, with 3 bases between the two germline ends. The CDR3 runs to 13 residues. Germline values: CDR1 SGHVS, CDR2 FNYEAQ. The CDR3 loop is CASSLAVGNTIYF. In DNA form, the CDR3 reads TGTGCCAGCAGCTTAGCCGTTGGAAACACCATATATTTT.

The chain uses TRBV30 and TRBJ2-6; 7 nucleotides match TRBD2. CDR3 size: 17 residues. The J segment lost 1 base and the V segment lost 3 bases, leaving 9 bases of the junction unmatched. In germline, CDR1 is GTSNPN, CDR2 SVGIG (reference sequence). The CDR3 protein is CAWRRPAGRSGANVLTF. As DNA, the CDR3 is TGTGCCTGGAGAAGGCCAGCGGGGAGGTCTGGGGCCAACGTCCTGACTTTC.

The V call is TRBV19, the J call TRBJ2-3; D may be TRBD2 (6 bases). The V gene's germline CDR1 is LNHDA and CDR2 SQIVND (reference sequence). Trimming pared 4 bases from V and 2 bases from J, leaving 10 bases between. The CDR3 totals 14 residues. This CDR3 reads CASSKGLFTDTQYF. CDR3 nucleotides: TGTGCCAGTAGTAAAGGACTATTCACAGATACGCAGTATTTT. Together with reference TRBV19 and TRBJ2-3, the CDR3 gives the full variable domain: DGGITQSPKYLFRKEGQNVTLSCEQNLNHDAMYWYRQDPGQGLRLIYYSQIVNDFQKGDIAEGYSVSREKKESFPLTVTSAQKNPTAFYLCASSKGLFTDTQYFGPGTRLTVL.